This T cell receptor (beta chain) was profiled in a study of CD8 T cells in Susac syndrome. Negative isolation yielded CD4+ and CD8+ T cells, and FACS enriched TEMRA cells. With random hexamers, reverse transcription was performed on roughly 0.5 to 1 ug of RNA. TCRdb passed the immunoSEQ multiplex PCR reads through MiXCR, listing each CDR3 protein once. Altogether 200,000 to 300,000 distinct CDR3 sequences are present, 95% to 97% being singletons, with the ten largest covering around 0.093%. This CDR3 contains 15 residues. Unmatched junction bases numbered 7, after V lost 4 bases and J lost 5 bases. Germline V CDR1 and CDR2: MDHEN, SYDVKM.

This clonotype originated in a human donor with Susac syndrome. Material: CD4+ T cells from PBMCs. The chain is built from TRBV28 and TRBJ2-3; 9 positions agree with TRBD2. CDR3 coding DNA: TGTGCCAGCAGTTCTATAGCGGGAGTAGGAGATACGCAGTATTTT. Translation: CASSSIAGVGDTQYF.